This entry lists 16 T cell receptor beta chains sequenced from one sample in a study of blood T cell repertoires in COVID-19. Assay: immunoSEQ multiplex PCR; the TCRdb copy retains only in-frame clones and omits some. The top ten clones hold 1% of a sample with approximately 350,000 clones, 80% to 90% of them seen once. The sequenced sample consisted of PBMCs or T cells enriched from blood (not recorded which). The receptor source for this set is a man younger than 30 who had recovered from COVID-19.

This sequence joins TRBV7-2 and TRBJ1-6; unclear D gene. Trimming removed 2 bases at V and 4 bases at J, with 12 bases between. Per the germline V gene, CDR1 is SGHTA and CDR2 is FQGNSA. CDR3 size: 16 residues. The CDR3 protein is CASSLLVAVYNSPLHF. In DNA form, the CDR3 reads TGTGCCAGCAGCTTACTTGTAGCCGTATATAATTCACCCCTCCACTTT.

The J gene is TRBJ1-6, the V gene TRBV10-3; 9 bases map to TRBD1. The V gene end was trimmed by 7 bases and the J gene end by 7 bases; junction bases not matched to a gene: 2. The CDR3 is 13 amino acids. The germline gives CDR1 ENHRY, CDR2 SYGVKD. The CDR3 reads CAITGTGNSPLHF. The CDR3 DNA sequence: TGTGCCATCACTGGGACAGGGAATTCACCCCTCCACTTT.

The rearrangement uses TRBV28 and TRBJ2-7; D may be TRBD2 (6 bases). Trimming stripped 1 base from V and 0 bases from J, with 10 bases between. The CDR3 covers 15 residues. In germline, CDR1 is MDHEN, CDR2 SYDVKM. The CDR3 reads CASSLYRGSSYEQYF. CDR3 nucleotides: TGTGCCAGCAGTTTATACCGGGGGAGCTCCTACGAGCAGTACTTC.

The table lists this clone with a count of one. The chain carries TRBV29-1 and TRBJ2-7, with 10 bases fitting TRBD1. CDR3 length: 12 residues. Germline CDR1 reads SQVTM; CDR2 reads ANQGSEA. J gave up 5 bases and V 6 bases, and 4 bases lay outside the gene matches. This CDR3 reads CSVAGTGDEQYF. DNA of the CDR3: TGCAGCGTCGCCGGGACAGGGGACGAGCAGTACTTC.

J is TRBJ2-3 and V is TRBV7-9; D may be TRBD2 (7 bases). The CDR3 loop spans 19 amino acids. V lost 3 bases and J lost 4, with 26 bases in between. Germline V gene data show CDR1 as SEHNR and CDR2 as FQNEAQ (reference sequence). CDR3 nucleotides: TGTGCCAGCAGCTTGGGGGCAGGGGAGGCGGGAGTCTTCGCAGATACGCAGTATTTT. This sequence encodes CASSLGAGEAGVFADTQYF.

This rearrangement joins TRBV19 to TRBJ1-4, with D unclear. CDR1 and CDR2 from the germline V gene are LNHDA and SQIVND (reference sequence). V was cut by 7 bases and J by 0 bases, with 9 bases left in between. The CDR3 is 14 amino acids. CDR3 amino acids: CASKEGATNEKLFF. CDR3 sequence (DNA): TGTGCCAGTAAGGAGGGTGCAACTAATGAAAAACTGTTTTTT. Full variable domain (remainder filled in from reference TRBV19 and TRBJ1-4): DGGITQSPKYLFRKEGQNVTLSCEQNLNHDAMYWYRQDPGQGLRLIYYSQIVNDFQKGDIAEGYSVSREKKESFPLTVTSAQKNPTAFYLCASKEGATNEKLFFGSGTQLSVL.

The gene calls are TRBV5-4 and TRBJ1-3; perhaps TRBD1 as D (6 bases). Trimming pared 0 bases from V and 2 bases from J, leaving 9 bases between. CDR1 and CDR2 (germline): SGHNT, YYREEE (reference sequence). This CDR3 has 15 residues. CDR3 region: CASSLVSGAGNTIYF. The CDR3 region has the DNA TGTGCCAGCAGCTTGGTTTCAGGGGCTGGAAACACCATATATTTT.

This chain links TRBV13 with TRBJ1-2; weak D call: TRBD1 (5 bases). Trimming took 7 bases from V and 5 from J, leaving 32 bases between them. Germline V gene data show CDR1 as PRHDT and CDR2 as FYEKMQ (reference sequence). The CDR3 has 19 residues. CDR3 sequence reads: CASTLGPFFQGGGRYGYTF. CDR3 DNA: TGTGCCAGCACCCTGGGACCGTTCTTCCAGGGTGGGGGGAGATATGGCTACACCTTC.

V gene TRBV11-1 combines with J gene TRBJ1-1, with TRBD1 matching 8 bases. This CDR3 spans 14 amino acids. Germline CDR1 reads SGHAT; CDR2 reads FQDESV (reference sequence). V shed 4 bases and J 4 bases; nucleotides not matched to a gene: 5. CDR3 DNA sequence: TGTGCCAGCAGCTCCGACGACAGGGGCACTGAAGCTTTCTTT. The encoded protein is CASSSDDRGTEAFF.

The chain has TRBV6-5 and TRBJ1-1; the match to TRBD1 covers 9 bases. Germline CDR1 and CDR2: MNHEY and SVGAGI. V shed 11 bases and J 2 bases; nucleotides not matched to a gene: 6. The CDR3 covers 13 residues. Here the CDR3 reads CAARDRENTEAFF. The DNA of the CDR3 is TGTGCCGCGAGGGACAGGGAAAACACTGAAGCTTTCTTT.

The gene calls are TRBV6-5 and TRBJ1-5; D is possibly TRBD1 (6 bases). Germline assignment: CDR1 MNHEY and CDR2 SVGAGI. The CDR3 consists of 13 residues. V was clipped by 9 bases and J by 4 bases, with 13 bases between them. In DNA form, the CDR3 reads TGTGCCAGTTCAGGACAGCTGAATCAGCCCCAGCATTTT. Its translation is CASSGQLNQPQHF.

The chain combines TRBV5-1 with TRBJ2-6; the D gene is possibly TRBD1 (6 bases). The germline CDR1 and CDR2 sequences are SGHRS and YFSETQ. V was clipped by 0 bases and J by 2 bases, with 9 bases between them. This CDR3 contains 16 residues. CDR3 sequence: CASSLGAGAGANVLTF. In DNA form, the CDR3 reads TGCGCCAGCAGCTTGGGGGCAGGGGCTGGGGCCAACGTCCTGACTTTC. The full variable domain, with the rest looked up from reference TRBV5-1 and TRBJ2-6, is KAGVTQTPRYLIKTRGQQVTLSCSPISGHRSVSWYQQTPGQGLQFLFEYFSETQRNKGNFPGRFSGRQFSNSRSEMNVSTLELGDSALYLCASSLGAGAGANVLTFGAGSRLTVL.

The J gene is TRBJ2-1, the V gene TRBV2; TRBD1 might be the D (5 bases). Germline V gives CDR1 SNHLY, CDR2 FYNNEI. This CDR3 spans 11 amino acids. The V gene lost 8 bases and the J gene lost 4 bases, with 6 bases spanning the gap. The CDR3 reads CASQGYNEQFF. In nucleotides, the CDR3 is TGTGCCAGCCAGGGTTACAATGAGCAGTTCTTC.

In its sample, this clone was seen a few times. This CDR3 reads CASSVRSYGYTF. CDR3 DNA: TGTGCCAGCAGCGTCAGAAGCTATGGCTACACCTTC. The V and J genes are TRBV7-2 and TRBJ1-2; the D is unclear. Per germline, CDR1 SGHTA and CDR2 FQGNSA. The CDR3 has 12 residues. V was cut by 5 bases and J by 4 bases, with 8 bases left in between.

The chain is built from TRBV6-5 and TRBJ2-7; D is perhaps TRBD1 (6 bases). Germline V gene sequence: CDR1 MNHEY, CDR2 SVGAGI. V was clipped by 8 bases and J by 2 bases, with 16 bases between them. The CDR3 spans 14 residues. The CDR3 nucleotides read TGTGCCAGCGGGGGCAGGGTCACACCCTACGAGCAGTACTTC. Translation: CASGGRVTPYEQYF.

The chain couples TRBV24-1 to TRBJ1-2; 8 bases fit TRBD1. Trimming took 4 bases from V and 2 from J; bases not matched to a gene: 11. Germline V CDR1 and CDR2: KGHDR, SFDVKD. This CDR3 has 17 residues. The CDR3 is CATSDPGQALGNYGYTF. CDR3 coding DNA: TGTGCCACCAGTGACCCGGGACAGGCTCTCGGGAACTATGGCTACACCTTC.